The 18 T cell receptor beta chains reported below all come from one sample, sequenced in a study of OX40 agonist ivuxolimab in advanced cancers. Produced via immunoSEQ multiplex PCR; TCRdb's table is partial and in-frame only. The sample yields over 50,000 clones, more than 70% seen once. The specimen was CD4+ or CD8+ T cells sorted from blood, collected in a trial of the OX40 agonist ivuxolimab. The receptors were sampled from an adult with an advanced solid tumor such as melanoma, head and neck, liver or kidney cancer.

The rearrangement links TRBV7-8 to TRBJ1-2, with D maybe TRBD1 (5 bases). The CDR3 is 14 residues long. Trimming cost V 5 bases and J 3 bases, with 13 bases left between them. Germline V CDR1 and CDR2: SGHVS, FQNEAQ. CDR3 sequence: CASSGLAGHYGYTF. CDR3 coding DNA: TGTGCCAGCAGCGGGTTGGCGGGACACTATGGCTACACCTTC.

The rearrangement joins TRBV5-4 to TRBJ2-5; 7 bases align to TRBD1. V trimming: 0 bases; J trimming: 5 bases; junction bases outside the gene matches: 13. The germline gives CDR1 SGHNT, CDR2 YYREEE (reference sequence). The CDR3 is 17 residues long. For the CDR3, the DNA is TGTGCCAGCAGCTTGGACGGTACAGGGGTTCGTGGGGAGACCCAGTACTTC. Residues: CASSLDGTGVRGETQYF.

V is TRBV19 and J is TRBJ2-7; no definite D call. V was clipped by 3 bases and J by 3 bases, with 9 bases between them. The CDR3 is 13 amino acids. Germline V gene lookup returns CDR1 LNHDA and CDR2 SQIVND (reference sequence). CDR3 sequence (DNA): TGTGCCAGTAGTATTGACGGTGACTACGAGCAGTACTTC. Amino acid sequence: CASSIDGDYEQYF.

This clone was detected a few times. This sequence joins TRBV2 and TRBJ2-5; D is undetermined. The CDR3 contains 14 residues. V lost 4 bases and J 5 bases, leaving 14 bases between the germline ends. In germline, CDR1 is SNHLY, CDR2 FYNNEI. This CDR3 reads CASSVATATETQYF. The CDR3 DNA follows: TGTGCCAGCAGTGTGGCCACCGCGACCGAGACCCAGTACTTC.

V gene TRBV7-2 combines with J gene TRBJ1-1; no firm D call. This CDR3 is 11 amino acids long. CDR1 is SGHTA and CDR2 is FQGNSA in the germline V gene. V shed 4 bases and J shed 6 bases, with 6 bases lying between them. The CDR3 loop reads CASSSFSEAFF. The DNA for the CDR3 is TGTGCCAGCAGCTCATTTTCTGAAGCTTTCTTT.

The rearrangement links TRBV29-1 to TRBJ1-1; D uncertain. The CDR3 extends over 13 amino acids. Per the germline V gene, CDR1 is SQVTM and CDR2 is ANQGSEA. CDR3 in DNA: TGCAGGCTGGGATGGGTCATGAACACTGAAGCTTTCTTT. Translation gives CRLGWVMNTEAFF.

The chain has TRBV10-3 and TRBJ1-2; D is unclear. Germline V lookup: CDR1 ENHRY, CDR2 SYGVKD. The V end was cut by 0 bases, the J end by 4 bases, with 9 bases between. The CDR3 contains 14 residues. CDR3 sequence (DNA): TGTGCCATCAGTGAGTCGGCAGGACCCTATGGCTACACCTTC. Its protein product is CAISESAGPYGYTF.

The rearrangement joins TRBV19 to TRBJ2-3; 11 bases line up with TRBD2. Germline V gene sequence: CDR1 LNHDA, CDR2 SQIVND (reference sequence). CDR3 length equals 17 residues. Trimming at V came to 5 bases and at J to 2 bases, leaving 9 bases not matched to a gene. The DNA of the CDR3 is TGTGCCAGTAGTGGCGCTGGGACTAGCGGTCCCACAGATACGCAGTATTTT. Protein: CASSGAGTSGPTDTQYF.

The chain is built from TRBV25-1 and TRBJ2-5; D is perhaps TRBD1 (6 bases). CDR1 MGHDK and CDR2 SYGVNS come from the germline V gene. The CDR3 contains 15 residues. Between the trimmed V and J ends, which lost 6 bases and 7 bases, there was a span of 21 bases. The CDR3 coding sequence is TGTGCCAGCAGCGCAGACCCGACCAGGGGTGGGACCCAGTACTTC. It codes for CASSADPTRGGTQYF.

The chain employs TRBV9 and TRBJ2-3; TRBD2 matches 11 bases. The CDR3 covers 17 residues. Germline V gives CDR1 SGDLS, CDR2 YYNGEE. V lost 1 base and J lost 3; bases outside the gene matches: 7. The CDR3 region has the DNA TGTGCCAGCAGCGTATTCACCGGGACTAGCGGAACAGATACGCAGTATTTT. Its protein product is CASSVFTGTSGTDTQYF.

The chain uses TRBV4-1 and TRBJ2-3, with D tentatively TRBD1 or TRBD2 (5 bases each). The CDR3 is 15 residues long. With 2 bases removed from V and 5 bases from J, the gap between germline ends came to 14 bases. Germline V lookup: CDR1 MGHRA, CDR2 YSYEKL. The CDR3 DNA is TGCGCCAGCAGCCAAATCTCCGGGGCCCTAGATACGCAGTATTTT. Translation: CASSQISGALDTQYF.

CDR3 amino acids: CASSSPAAEAFF. The CDR3 DNA follows: TGTGCCAGCAGTTCCCCCGCGGCCGAAGCTTTCTTT. This chain connects TRBV28 to TRBJ1-1; D gene unclear. CDR3 length: 12 amino acids. Germline CDR1 reads MDHEN; CDR2 reads SYDVKM. Trimming pared 4 bases from V and 8 bases from J, leaving 11 bases between.

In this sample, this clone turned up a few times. CDR3 protein: CASSERSGRWDTDTQYF. CDR3 nucleotide sequence: TGTGCCAGCAGTGAGCGCAGCGGGAGGTGGGACACAGATACGCAGTATTTT. The chain recombines TRBV6-1 with TRBJ2-3; TRBD2 matches 9 bases. The CDR3 is 17 amino acids. Germline loops: CDR1 MNHNS, CDR2 SASEGT. V gave up 3 bases and J gave up 2 bases; unmatched junction bases: 9.

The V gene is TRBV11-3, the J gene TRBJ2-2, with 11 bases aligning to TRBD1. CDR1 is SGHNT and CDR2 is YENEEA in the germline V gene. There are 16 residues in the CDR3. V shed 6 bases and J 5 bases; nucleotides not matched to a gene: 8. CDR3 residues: CASRLRGQGATGELFF. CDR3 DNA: TGTGCCAGCAGACTCCGAGGACAGGGGGCGACCGGGGAGCTGTTTTTT.

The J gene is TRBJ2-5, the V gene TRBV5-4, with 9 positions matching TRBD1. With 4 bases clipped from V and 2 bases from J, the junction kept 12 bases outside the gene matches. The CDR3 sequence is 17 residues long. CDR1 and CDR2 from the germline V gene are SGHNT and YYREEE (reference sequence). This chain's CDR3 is CASSPETGGFTQETQYF. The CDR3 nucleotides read TGTGCCAGCAGCCCCGAGACAGGGGGGTTTACTCAAGAGACCCAGTACTTC.

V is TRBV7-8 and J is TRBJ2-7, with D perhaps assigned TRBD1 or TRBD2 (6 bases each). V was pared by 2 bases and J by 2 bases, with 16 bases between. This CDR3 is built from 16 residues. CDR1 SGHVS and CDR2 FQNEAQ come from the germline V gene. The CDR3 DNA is TGTGCCAGCAGCTTACTAGGGGGGAAAAATGCCTACGAGCAGTACTTC. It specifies CASSLLGGKNAYEQYF.

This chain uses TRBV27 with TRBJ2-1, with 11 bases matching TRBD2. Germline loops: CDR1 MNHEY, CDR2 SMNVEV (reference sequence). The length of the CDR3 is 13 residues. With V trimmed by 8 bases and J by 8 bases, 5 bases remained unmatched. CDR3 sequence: CASRLAGRYEQFF. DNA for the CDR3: TGTGCCAGCCGACTAGCGGGAAGGTATGAGCAGTTCTTC.

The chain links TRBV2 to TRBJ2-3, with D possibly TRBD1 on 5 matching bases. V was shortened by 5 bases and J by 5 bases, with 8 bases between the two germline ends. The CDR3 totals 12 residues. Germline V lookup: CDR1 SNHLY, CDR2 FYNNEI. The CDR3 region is CASSQGEDTQYF. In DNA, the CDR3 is TGTGCCAGCAGTCAGGGTGAAGATACGCAGTATTTT. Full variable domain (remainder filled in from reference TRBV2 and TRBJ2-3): EPEVTQTPSHQVTQMGQEVILRCVPISNHLYFYWYRQILGQKVEFLVSFYNNEISEKSEIFDDQFSVERPDGSNFTLKIRSTKLEDSAMYFCASSQGEDTQYFGPGTRLTVL.